The entry that follows covers one T cell receptor beta chain sequence. These data originate in a study of T cell changes during pregnancy in multiple sclerosis. Assay: immunoSEQ multiplex PCR; the TCRdb copy retains only in-frame clones and omits some. The table includes about 19,000 clones, roughly 90% detected once. Germline loops: CDR1 SGHTA, CDR2 FQGNSA. Trimming took 1 base from V and 7 from J; bases not matched to a gene: 6. The CDR3 contains 14 residues. This sample comprised CD8+ T cells from peripheral blood mononuclear cells, obtained in the third trimester of pregnancy. The J gene is TRBJ2-7, the V gene TRBV7-2, with 8 bases fitting TRBD1. The receptor was isolated from a female donor in good health, enrolled as a control in a pregnancy study. The CDR3 coding sequence is TGTGCCAGCAGCTTAGGACAGGGGTTCTGTGAGCAGTACTTC. Translating gives CASSLGQGFCEQYF.